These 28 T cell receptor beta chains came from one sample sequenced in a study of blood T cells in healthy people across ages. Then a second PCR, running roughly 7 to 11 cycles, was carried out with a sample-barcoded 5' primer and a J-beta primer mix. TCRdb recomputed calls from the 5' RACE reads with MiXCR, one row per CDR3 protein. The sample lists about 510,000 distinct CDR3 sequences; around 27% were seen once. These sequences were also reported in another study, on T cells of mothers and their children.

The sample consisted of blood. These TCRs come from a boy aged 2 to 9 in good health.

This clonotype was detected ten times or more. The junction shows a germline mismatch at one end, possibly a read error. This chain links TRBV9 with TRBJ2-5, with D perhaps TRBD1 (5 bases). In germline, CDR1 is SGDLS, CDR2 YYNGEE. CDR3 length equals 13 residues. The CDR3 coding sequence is TGTGCCAGCAGTGTAGACAGCCAAGAGACCCAGTACTTC. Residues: CASSVDSQETQYF.

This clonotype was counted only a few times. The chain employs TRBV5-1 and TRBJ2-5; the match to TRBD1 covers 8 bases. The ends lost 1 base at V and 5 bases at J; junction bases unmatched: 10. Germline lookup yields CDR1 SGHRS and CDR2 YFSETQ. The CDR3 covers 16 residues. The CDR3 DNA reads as TGCGCCAGCAGCTTGATGTCCGCTAGACAGGGGGAGACCCAGTACTTC. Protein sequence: CASSLMSARQGETQYF.

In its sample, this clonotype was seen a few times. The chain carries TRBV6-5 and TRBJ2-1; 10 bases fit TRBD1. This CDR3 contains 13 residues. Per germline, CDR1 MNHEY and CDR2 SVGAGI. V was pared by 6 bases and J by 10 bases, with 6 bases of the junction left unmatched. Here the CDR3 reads CASSRDRGWEQFF. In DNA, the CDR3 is TGTGCCAGCAGCCGGGACAGGGGCTGGGAGCAGTTCTTC.

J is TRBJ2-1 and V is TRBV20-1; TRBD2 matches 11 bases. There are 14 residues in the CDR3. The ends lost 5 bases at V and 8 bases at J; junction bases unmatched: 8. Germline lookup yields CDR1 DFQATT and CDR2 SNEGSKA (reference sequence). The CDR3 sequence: CSASGTSGYDEQFF. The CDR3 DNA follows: TGCAGTGCTTCTGGGACTAGCGGTTACGATGAGCAGTTCTTC.

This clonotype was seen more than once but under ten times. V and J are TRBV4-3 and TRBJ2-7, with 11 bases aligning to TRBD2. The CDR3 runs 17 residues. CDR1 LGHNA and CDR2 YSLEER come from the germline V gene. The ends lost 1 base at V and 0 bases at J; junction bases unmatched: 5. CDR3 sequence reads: CASSQGLAGSLSYEQYF. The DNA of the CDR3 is TGCGCCAGCAGCCAAGGACTAGCGGGGAGTCTCTCCTACGAGCAGTACTTC.

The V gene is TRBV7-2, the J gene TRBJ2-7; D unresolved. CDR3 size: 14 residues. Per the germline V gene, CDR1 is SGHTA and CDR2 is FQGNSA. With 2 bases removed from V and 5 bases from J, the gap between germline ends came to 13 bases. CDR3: CASSLRGGGHEQYF. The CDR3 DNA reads TGTGCCAGCAGCTTACGTGGTGGCGGACACGAGCAGTACTTC.

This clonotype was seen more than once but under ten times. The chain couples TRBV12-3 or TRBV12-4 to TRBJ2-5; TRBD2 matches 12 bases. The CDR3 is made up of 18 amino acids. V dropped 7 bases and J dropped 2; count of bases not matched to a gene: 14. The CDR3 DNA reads TGTGCCAGCACCTCGGGCCTAGCGGGGGGGCCCGGTCAAGAGACCCAGTACTTC. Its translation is CASTSGLAGGPGQETQYF.

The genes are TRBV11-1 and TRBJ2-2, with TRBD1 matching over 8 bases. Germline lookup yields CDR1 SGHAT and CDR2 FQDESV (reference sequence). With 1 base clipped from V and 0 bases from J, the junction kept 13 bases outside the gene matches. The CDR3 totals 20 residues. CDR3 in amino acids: CASSLVVLKDRVANTGELFF. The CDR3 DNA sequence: TGTGCCAGCAGCTTAGTTGTGTTGAAGGACAGGGTCGCGAACACCGGGGAGCTGTTTTTT.

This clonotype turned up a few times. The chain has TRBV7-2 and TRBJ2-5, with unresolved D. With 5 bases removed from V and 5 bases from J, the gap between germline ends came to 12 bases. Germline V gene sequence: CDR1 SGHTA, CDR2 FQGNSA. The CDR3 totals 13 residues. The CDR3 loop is CASSPSVVETQYF. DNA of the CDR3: TGTGCCAGCAGCCCTAGTGTGGTGGAGACCCAGTACTTC.

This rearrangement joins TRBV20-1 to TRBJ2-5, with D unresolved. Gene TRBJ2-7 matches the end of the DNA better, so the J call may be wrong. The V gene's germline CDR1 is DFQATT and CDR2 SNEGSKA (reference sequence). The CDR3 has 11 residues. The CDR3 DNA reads TGCAGTGCTAGCCCCAACTACGAGCAGTACTTC. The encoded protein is CSASPNYEQYF.

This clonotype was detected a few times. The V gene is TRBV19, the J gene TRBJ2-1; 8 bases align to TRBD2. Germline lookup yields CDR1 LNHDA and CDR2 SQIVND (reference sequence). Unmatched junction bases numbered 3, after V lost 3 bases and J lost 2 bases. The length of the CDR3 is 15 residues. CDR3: CASSITGRAYNEQFF. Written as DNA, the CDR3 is TGTGCCAGTAGTATCACCGGGAGGGCCTACAATGAGCAGTTCTTC.

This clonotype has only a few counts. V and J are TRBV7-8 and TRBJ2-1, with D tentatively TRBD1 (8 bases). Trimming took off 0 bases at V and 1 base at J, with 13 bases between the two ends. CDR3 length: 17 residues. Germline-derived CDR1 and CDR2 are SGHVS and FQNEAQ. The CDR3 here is CASSLATGDYSYNEQFF. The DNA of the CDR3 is TGTGCCAGCAGCTTAGCGACAGGGGACTATTCCTACAATGAGCAGTTCTTC.

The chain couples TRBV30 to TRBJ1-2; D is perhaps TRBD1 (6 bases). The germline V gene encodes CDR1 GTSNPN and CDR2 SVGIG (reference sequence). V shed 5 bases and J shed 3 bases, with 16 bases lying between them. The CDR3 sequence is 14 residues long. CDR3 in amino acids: CAWRGAVGDYGYTF. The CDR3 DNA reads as TGTGCCTGGCGGGGGGCCGTGGGAGACTATGGCTACACCTTC. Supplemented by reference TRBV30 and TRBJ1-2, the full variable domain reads SQTIHQWPATLVQPVGSPLSLECTVEGTSNPNLYWYRQAAGRGLQLLFYSVGIGQISSEVPQNLSASRPQDRQFILSSKKLLLSDSGFYLCAWRGAVGDYGYTFGSGTRLTVV.

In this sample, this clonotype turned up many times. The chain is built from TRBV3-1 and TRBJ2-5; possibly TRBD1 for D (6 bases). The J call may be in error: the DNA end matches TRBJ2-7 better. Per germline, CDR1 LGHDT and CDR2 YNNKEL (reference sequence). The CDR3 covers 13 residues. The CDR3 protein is CASSSGQLYEQYF. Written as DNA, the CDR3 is TGTGCCAGCAGCTCCGGACAGCTGTACGAGCAGTACTTC.

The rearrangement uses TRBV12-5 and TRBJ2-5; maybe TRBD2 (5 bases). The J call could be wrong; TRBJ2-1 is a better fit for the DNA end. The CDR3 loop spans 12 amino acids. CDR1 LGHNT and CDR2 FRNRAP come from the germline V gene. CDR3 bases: TGTGCTAGTGGCCCGGGGTCCAGGGAGCAGTTCTTC. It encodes CASGPGSREQFF.

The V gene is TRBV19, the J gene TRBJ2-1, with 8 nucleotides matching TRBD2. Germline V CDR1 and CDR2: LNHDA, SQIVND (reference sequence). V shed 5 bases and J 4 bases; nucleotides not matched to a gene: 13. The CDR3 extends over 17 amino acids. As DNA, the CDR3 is TGTGCCAGTAGTCTCTTTCCACTAGCGGAGACATACAATGAGCAGTTCTTC. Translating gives CASSLFPLAETYNEQFF.

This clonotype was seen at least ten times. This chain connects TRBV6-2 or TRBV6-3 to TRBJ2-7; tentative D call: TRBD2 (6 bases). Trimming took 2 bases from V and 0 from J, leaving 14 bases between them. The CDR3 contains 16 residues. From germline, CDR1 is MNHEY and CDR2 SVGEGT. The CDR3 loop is CASSYGTGRDSYEQYF. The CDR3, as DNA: TGTGCCAGCAGTTACGGGACTGGTCGGGACTCCTACGAGCAGTACTTC.

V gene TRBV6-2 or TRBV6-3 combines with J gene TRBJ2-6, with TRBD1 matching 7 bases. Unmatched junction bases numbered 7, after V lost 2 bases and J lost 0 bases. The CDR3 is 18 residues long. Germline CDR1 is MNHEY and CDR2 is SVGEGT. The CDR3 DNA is TGTGCCAGCAGTTACAATTGGGACAGCCCCTCTGGGGCCAACGTCCTGACTTTC. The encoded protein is CASSYNWDSPSGANVLTF.

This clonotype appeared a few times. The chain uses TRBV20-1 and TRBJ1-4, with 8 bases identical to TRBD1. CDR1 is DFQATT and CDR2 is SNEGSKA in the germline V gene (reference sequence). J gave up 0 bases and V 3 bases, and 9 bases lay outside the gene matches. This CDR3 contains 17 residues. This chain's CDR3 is CSASARQGISTNEKLFF. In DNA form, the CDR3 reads TGCAGTGCTAGTGCCCGACAGGGGATATCAACTAATGAAAAACTGTTTTTT.

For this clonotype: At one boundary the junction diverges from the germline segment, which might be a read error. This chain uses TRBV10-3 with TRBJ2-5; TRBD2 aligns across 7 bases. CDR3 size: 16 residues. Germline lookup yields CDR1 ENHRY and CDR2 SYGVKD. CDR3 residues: CASSYGLAARGETQYF. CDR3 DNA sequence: TGTGCCAGCAGTTACGGGCTAGCGGCGCGAGGGGAGACCCAGTACTTC.

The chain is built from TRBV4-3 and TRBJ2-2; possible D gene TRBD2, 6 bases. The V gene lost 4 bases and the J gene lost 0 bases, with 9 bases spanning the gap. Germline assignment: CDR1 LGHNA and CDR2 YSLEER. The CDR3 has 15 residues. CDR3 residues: CASSPPGANTGELFF. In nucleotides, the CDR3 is TGCGCCAGCAGCCCCCCGGGGGCGAACACCGGGGAGCTGTTTTTT.

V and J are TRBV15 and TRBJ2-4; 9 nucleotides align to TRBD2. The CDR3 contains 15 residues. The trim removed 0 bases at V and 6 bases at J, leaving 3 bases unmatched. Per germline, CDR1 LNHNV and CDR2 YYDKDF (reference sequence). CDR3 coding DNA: TGTGCCACCAGCAGAGATAGCGGGAGAATAAACATTCAGTACTTC. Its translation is CATSRDSGRINIQYF.

The CDR3 DNA follows: TGTGCCAGCAGCCGCCTAGGAGGCGGGGGTTCCGGGGAGCTGTTTTTT. It translates to CASSRLGGGGSGELFF. V usage is TRBV7-3 and J usage is TRBJ2-2, with TRBD2 matching 7 bases. In germline, CDR1 is SGHTA, CDR2 FQGTGA. With V trimmed by 5 bases and J by 6 bases, 12 bases remained unmatched. The CDR3 extends over 16 amino acids. Full variable domain (outside the CDR3, taken from reference TRBV7-3 and TRBJ2-2): GAGVSQTPSNKVTEKGKYVELRCDPISGHTALYWYRQSLGQGPEFLIYFQGTGAADDSGLPNDRFFAVRPEGSVSTLKIQRTERGDSAVYLCASSRLGGGGSGELFFGEGSRLTVL.

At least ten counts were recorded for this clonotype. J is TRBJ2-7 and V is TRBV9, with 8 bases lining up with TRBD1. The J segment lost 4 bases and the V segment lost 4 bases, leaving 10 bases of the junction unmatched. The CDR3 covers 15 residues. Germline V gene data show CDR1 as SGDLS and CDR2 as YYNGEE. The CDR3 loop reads CASSITGQGIYEQYF. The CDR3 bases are TGTGCCAGCAGCATCACAGGACAGGGAATTTACGAGCAGTACTTC.

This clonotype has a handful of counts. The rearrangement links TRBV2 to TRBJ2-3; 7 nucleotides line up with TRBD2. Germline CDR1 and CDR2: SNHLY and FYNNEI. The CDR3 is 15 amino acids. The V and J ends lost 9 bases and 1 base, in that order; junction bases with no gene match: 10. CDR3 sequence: CASSDWAGGTDTQYF. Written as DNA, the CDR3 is TGTGCCAGTTCCGACTGGGCGGGGGGCACAGATACGCAGTATTTT.

CDR3 loop: CASRELAGGPYEQYF. DNA of the CDR3: TGTGCCAGCAGGGAACTAGCGGGAGGGCCGTACGAGCAGTACTTC. The chain links TRBV5-4 to TRBJ2-1, with 13 positions matching TRBD2. The J call may be incorrect, as the DNA end agrees better with TRBJ2-7. CDR1 and CDR2 (germline): SGHNT, YYREEE (reference sequence). There are 15 residues in the CDR3.

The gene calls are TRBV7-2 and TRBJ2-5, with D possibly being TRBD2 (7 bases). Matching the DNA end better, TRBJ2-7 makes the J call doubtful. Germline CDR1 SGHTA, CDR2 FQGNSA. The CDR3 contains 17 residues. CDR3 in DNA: TGTGCCAGCAGCTTCCTCCCGAGGGCGGGGGCGCCTTACGAGCAGTACTTC. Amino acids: CASSFLPRAGAPYEQYF.

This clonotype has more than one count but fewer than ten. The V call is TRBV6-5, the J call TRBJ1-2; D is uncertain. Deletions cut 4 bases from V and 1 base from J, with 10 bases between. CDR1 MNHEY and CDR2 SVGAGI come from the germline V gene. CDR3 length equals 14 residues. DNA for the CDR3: TGTGCCAGCAGTTCAAGCCTTTATAACTATGGCTACACCTTC. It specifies CASSSSLYNYGYTF.